A single T cell receptor beta chain is shown here with its context. The sample originates from a study of T cell responses to AZD1222 COVID-19 vaccine. The length of the CDR3 is 12 residues. Deletions cut 3 bases from V and 8 bases from J, with 8 bases between. Sequencing was performed with immunoSEQ multiplex PCR; in TCRdb, only in-frame clones are kept and a portion is missing. The repertoire holds 110,000 to 150,000 clones, with approximately 90% as singletons. Material: peripheral blood, obtained on day 0 of AZD1222 vaccination. This TCR came from an adult in good health. The rearrangement uses TRBV12-3 or TRBV12-4 and TRBJ2-1; D is unresolved. The CDR3 protein is CASSFRIDEQFF. The DNA of the CDR3 is TGTGCCAGCAGTTTTAGGATCGATGAGCAGTTCTTC.